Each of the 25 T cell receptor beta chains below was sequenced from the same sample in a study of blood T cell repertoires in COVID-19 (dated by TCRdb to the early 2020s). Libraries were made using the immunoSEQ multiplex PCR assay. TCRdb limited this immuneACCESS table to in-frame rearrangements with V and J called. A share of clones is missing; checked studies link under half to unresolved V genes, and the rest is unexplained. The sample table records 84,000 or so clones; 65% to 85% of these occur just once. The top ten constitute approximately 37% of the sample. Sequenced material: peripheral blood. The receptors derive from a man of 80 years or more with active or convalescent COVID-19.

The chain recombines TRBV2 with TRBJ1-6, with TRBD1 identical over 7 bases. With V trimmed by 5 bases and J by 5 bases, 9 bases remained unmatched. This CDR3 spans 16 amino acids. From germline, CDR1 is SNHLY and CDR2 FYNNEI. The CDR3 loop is CASSRTRDSDNSPLHF. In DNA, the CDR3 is TGTGCCAGCAGTCGTACCCGGGACAGCGATAATTCACCCCTCCACTTT.

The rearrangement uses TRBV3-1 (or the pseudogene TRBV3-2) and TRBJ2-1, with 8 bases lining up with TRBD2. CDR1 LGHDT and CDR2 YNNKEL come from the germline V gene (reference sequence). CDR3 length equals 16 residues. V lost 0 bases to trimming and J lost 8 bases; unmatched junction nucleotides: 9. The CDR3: CASSQEPGGGLDEQFF. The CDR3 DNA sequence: TGTGCCAGCAGCCAAGAGCCTGGCGGGGGGCTAGATGAGCAGTTCTTC.

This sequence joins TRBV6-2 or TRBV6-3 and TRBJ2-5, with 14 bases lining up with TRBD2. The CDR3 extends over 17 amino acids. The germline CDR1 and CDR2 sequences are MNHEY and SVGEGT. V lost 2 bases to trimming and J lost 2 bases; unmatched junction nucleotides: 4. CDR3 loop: CASSYLGLAGDQETQYF. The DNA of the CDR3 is TGTGCCAGCAGTTACCTGGGACTAGCGGGAGATCAAGAGACCCAGTACTTC.

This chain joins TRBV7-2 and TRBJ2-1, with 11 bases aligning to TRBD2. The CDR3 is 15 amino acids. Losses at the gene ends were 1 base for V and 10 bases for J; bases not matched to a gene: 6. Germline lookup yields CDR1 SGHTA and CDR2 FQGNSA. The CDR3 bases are TGTGCCAGCAGCTTAGTACTAGCGGGAGACGACGAGCAGTTCTTC. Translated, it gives CASSLVLAGDDEQFF.

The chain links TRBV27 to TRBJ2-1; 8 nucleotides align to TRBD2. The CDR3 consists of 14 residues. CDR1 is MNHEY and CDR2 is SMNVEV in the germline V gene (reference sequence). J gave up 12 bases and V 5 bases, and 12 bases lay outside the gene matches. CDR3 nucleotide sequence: TGTGCCAGCAGTAGTAGCGGGAAGTCAGATCGGCAGTTCTTC. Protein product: CASSSSGKSDRQFF.

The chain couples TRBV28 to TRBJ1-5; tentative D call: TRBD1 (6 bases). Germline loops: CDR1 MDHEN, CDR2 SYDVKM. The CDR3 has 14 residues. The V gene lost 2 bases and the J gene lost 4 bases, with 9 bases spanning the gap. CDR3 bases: TGTGCCAGCAGTTTACCGCAGGGGAATCAGCCCCAGCATTTT. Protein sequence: CASSLPQGNQPQHF.

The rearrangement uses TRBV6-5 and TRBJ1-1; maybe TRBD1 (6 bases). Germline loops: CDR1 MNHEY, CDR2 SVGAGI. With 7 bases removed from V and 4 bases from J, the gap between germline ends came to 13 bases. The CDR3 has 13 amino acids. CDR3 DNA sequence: TGTGCCAGCATTAAACAGACAGGCACTGAAGCTTTCTTT. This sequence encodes CASIKQTGTEAFF.

The CDR3 region has the DNA TGTGCCAGTAGGCCGGGGAAGGATTTTCAGCCCCAGCATTTT. Protein product: CASRPGKDFQPQHF. The chain couples TRBV19 to TRBJ1-5, with D hard to call. The CDR3 loop spans 14 amino acids. Germline CDR1 LNHDA, CDR2 SQIVND (reference sequence). V was cut by 6 bases and J by 6 bases, with 15 bases left in between. Based on the CDR3 plus reference TRBV19 and TRBJ1-5, the full variable domain is DGGITQSPKYLFRKEGQNVTLSCEQNLNHDAMYWYRQDPGQGLRLIYYSQIVNDFQKGDIAEGYSVSREKKESFPLTVTSAQKNPTAFYLCASRPGKDFQPQHFGDGTRLSIL.

The CDR3 loop is CASSYSAAGDTEAFF. In nucleotides, the CDR3 is TGTGCCAGCAGTTACTCGGCGGCGGGGGACACTGAAGCTTTCTTT. The rearrangement links TRBV6-6 to TRBJ1-1; D is perhaps TRBD1 (5 bases). CDR3 length equals 15 residues. The ends were cut back, 0 bases at V and 3 bases at J, with 11 bases in the middle. Germline V CDR1 and CDR2: MNHNY, SVGAGI (reference sequence).

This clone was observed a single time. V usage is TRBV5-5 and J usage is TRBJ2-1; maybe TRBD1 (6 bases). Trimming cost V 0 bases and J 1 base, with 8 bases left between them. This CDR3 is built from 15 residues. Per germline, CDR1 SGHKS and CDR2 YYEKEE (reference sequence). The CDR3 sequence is CASSLVGQSYNEQFF. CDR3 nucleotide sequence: TGTGCCAGCAGCTTGGTAGGACAGTCCTACAATGAGCAGTTCTTC.

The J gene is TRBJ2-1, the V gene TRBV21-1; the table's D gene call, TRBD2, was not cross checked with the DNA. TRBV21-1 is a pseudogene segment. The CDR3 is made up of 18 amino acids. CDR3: CASSKGSRVAGLYNEQFF. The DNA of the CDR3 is TGTGCCAGCAGCAAAGGATCTCGGGTAGCGGGATTGTACAATGAGCAGTTCTTC.

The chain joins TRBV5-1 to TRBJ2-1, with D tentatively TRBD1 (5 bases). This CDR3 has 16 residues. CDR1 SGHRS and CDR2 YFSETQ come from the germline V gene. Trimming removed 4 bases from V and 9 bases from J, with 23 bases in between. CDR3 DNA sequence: TGCGCCAGCAGCGCCAGGGCGGTAGGAAAGGACGGTGAGCAGTTCTTC. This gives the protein CASSARAVGKDGEQFF.

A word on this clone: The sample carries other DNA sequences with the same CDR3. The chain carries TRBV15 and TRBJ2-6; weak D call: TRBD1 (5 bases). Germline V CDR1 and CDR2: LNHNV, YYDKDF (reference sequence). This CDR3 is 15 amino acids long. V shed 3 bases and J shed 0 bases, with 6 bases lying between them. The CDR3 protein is CATSRGLSGANVLTF. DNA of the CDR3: TGTGCCACCAGCAGGGGGCTCTCTGGGGCCAACGTCCTGACTTTC.

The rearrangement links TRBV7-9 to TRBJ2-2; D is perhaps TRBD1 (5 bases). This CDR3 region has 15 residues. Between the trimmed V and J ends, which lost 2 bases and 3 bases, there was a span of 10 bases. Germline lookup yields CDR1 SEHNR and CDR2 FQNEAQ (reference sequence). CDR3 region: CASSLSGAHTGELFF. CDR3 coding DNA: TGTGCCAGCAGCTTAAGTGGGGCACACACCGGGGAGCTGTTTTTT.

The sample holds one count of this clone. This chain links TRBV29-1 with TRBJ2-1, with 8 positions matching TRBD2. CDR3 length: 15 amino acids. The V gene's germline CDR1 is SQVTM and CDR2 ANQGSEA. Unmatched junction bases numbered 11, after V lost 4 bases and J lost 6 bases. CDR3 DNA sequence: TGCAGCGTTGGGGGCCCGGGACTAGACCTCAATGAGCAGTTCTTC. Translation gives CSVGGPGLDLNEQFF.

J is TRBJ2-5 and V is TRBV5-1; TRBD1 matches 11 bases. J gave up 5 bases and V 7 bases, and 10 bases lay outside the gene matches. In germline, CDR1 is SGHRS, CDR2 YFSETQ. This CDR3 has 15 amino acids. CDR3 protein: CASSERTGGGETQYF. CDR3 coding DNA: TGCGCCAGCTCTGAAAGGACAGGGGGCGGGGAGACCCAGTACTTC.

The CDR3 sequence: CASRPQGRGNQPQHF. CDR3 nucleotides: TGTGCCAGCAGACCACAGGGGCGAGGGAATCAGCCCCAGCATTTT. The rearrangement uses TRBV6-5 and TRBJ1-5, with 7 positions matching TRBD1. Germline V CDR1 and CDR2: MNHEY, SVGAGI. Unmatched junction bases numbered 9, after V lost 6 bases and J lost 4 bases. The CDR3 runs 15 residues.

Here the CDR3 reads CASSLSGYGTDTQYF. The CDR3 DNA is TGTGCCAGCAGCTTAAGCGGCTATGGGACAGATACGCAGTATTTT. The rearrangement links TRBV7-3 to TRBJ2-3; D ambiguous. The CDR3 runs to 15 residues. Germline values: CDR1 SGHTA, CDR2 FQGTGA. Trimming pared 1 base from V and 3 bases from J, leaving 11 bases between.

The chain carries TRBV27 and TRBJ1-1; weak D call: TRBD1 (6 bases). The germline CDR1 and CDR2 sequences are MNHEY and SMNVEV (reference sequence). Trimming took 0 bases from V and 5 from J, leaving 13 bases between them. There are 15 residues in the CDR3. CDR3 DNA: TGTGCCAGCAGTTTATCGAAGGGGGGGAAAACTGAAGCTTTCTTT. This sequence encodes CASSLSKGGKTEAFF.

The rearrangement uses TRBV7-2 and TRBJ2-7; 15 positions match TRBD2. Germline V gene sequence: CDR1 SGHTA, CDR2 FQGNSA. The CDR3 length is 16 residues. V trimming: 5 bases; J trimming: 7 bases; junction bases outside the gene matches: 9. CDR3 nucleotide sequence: TGTGCCAGCAGCCCGGGACTAGCGGGGGGTGCAGGGGAGCAGTACTTC. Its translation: CASSPGLAGGAGEQYF. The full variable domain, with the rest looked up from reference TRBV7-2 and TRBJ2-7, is GAGVSQSPSNKVTEKGKDVELRCDPISGHTALYWYRQSLGQGLEFLIYFQGNSAPDKSGLPSDRFSAERTGGSVSTLTIQRTQQEDSAVYLCASSPGLAGGAGEQYFGPGTRLTVT.

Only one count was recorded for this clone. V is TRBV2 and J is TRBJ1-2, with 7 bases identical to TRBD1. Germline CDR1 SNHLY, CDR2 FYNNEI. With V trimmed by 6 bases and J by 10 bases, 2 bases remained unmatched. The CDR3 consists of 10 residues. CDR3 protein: CASRGQAYTF. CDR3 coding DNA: TGTGCCAGCAGAGGACAGGCCTACACCTTC. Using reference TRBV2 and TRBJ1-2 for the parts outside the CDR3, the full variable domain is EPEVTQTPSHQVTQMGQEVILRCVPISNHLYFYWYRQILGQKVEFLVSFYNNEISEKSEIFDDQFSVERPDGSNFTLKIRSTKLEDSAMYFCASRGQAYTFGSGTRLTVV.

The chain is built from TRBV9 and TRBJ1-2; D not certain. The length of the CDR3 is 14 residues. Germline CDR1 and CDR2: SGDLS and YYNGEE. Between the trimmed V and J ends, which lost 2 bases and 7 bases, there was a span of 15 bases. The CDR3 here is CASSVPPGRGGYTF. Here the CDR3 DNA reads TGTGCCAGCAGCGTCCCTCCGGGGAGAGGTGGCTACACCTTC.

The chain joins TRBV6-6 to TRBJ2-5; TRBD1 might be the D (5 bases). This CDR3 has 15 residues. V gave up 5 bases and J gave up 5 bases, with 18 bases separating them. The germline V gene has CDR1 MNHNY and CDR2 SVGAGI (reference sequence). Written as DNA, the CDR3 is TGTGCCAGCAGTCCCCCAGGGCCCGAAGCGGAGACCCAGTACTTC. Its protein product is CASSPPGPEAETQYF.

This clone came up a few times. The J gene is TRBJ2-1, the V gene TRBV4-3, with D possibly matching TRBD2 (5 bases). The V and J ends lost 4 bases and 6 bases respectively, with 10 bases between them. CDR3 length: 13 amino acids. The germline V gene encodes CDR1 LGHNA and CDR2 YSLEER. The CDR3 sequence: CASSRWESNEQFF. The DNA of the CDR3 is TGCGCCAGCAGCCGATGGGAGAGCAATGAGCAGTTCTTC.

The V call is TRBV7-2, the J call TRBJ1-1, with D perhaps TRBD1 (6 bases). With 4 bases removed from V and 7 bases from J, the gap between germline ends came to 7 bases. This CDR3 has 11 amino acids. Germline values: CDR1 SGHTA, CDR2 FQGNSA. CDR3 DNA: TGTGCCAGCAGCTACAGGGTTGAAGCTTTCTTT. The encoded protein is CASSYRVEAFF.